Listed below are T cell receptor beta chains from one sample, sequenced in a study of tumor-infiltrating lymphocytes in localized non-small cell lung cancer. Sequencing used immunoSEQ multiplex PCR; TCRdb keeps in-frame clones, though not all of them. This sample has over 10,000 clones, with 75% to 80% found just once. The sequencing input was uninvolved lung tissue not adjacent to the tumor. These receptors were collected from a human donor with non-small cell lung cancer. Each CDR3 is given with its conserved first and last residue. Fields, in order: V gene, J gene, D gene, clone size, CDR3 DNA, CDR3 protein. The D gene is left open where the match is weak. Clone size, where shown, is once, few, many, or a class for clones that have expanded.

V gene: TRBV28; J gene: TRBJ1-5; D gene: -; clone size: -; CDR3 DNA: TGTGCCAGCACCCTTCAGCGAGGGCCCCAGCATTTT; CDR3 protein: CASTLQRGPQHF
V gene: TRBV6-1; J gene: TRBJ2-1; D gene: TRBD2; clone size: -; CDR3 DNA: TGTGCCAGCAGTGAACTAGCGGCTTCTTACAATGAGCAGTTCTTC; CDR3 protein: CASSELAASYNEQFF
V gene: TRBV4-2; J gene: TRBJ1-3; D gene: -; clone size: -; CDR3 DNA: TGTGCCAGCAGCCAAGATGTCCAGAACGGAAACACCATATATTTT; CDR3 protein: CASSQDVQNGNTIYF
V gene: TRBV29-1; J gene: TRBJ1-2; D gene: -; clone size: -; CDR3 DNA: TGCAGCGTTGATTTGAAAGAGGGGCCTGAAGGCTACACCTTC; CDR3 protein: CSVDLKEGPEGYTF
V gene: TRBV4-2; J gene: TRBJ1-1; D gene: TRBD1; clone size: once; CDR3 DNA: TGTGCCAGCAGCCGAATACAGGGGGCGAACACTGAAGCTTTCTTT; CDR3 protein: CASSRIQGANTEAFF
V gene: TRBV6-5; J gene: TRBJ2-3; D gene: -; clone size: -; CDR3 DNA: TGTGCCAGCAGTCCCCTCGGGGATACGCAGTATTTT; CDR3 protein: CASSPLGDTQYF
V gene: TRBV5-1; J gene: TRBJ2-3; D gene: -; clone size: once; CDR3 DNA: TGCGCCAGCAGCTTGGGATGGTCGCCGGGGTCGTGGAGCACAGATACGCAGTATTTT; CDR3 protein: CASSLGWSPGSWSTDTQYF
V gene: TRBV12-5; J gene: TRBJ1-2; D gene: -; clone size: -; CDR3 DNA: TGTGCTAGTGGTTCCGACAGCCGGATCTATGGCTACACCTTC; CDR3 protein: CASGSDSRIYGYTF
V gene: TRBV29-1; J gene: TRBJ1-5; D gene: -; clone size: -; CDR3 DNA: TGCAGCGTTGCACCGGGACAACCCAATCAGCCCCAGCATTTT; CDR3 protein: CSVAPGQPNQPQHF
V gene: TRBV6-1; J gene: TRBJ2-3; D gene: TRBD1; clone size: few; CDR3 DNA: TGTGCCAGCAGTGAGACAGGGTGGGAAGGCACAGATACGCAGTATTTT; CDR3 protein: CASSETGWEGTDTQYF
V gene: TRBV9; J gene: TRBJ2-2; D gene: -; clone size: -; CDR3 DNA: TGTGCCAGCAACCAGAACACCGGGGAGCTGTTTTTT; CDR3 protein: CASNQNTGELFF
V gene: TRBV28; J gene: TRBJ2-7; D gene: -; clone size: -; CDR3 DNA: TGTGCCAGCAGTAGCGCCCCTGGGCGGGCTCTGCCCTACGAGCAGTACTTC; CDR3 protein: CASSSAPGRALPYEQYF
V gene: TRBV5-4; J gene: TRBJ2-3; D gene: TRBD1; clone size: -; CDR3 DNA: TGTGCCAGCAGTCCAGGACAGGCGCGCACAGATACGCAGTATTTT; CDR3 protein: CASSPGQARTDTQYF
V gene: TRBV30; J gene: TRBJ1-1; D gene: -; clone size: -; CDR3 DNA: TGTGCCTTTGACTACGGGGTCACTGAAGCTTTCTTT; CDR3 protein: CAFDYGVTEAFF
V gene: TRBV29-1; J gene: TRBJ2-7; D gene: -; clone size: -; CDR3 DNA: TGCAGCGTTGGTACAGGGTTATTCTACGAGCAGTACTTC; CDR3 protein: CSVGTGLFYEQYF
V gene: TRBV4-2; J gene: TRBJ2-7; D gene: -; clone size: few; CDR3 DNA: TGTGCCAGCAGCCAAGTAGGCTCCCCTCCCTCCTACGAGCAGTACTTC; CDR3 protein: CASSQVGSPPSYEQYF
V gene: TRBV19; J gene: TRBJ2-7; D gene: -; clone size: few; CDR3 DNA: TGTGCCAGTAGTATGACGGGCACCGCCTACGAGCAGTACTTC; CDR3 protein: CASSMTGTAYEQYF
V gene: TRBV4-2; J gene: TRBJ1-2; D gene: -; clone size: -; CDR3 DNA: TGTGCCAGCAGTCCGGGAGGAGGGGACAACTATGGCTACACCTTC; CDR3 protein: CASSPGGGDNYGYTF
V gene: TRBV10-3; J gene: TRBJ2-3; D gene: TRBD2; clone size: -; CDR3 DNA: TGTGCCATCGGGCGGGAGAGCACAGATACGCAGTATTTT; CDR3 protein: CAIGRESTDTQYF
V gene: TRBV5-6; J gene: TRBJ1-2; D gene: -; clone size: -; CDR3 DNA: TGTGCCAGCAGCCCTGGTGATCGGAGAGGCTACACCTTC; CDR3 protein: CASSPGDRRGYTF
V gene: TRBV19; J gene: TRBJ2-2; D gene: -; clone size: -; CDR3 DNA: TGTGCCAGTAGTATAGATCTCGGGACCTACACCGGGGAGCTGTTTTTT; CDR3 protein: CASSIDLGTYTGELFF
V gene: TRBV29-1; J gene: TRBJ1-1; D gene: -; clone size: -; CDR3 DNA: TGCAGCGTTGGACAGATTACTGAAGCTTTCTTT; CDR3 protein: CSVGQITEAFF
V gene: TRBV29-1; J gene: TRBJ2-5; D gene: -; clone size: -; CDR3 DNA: TGCAGCGTTGAAAAGTGGGCCAGCGACGAGACCCAGTACTTC; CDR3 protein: CSVEKWASDETQYF
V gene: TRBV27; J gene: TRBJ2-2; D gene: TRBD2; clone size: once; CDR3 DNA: TGTGCCAGCATGAGGACTAGCGCAAGAACCGGGGAGCTGTTTTTT; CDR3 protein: CASMRTSARTGELFF
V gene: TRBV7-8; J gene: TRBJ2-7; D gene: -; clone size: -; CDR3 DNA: TGTGCCAGCAGCTTAGGCTGGAACTACGAGCAGTACTTC; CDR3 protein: CASSLGWNYEQYF
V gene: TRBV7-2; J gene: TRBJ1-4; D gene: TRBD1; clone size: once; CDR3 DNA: TGTGCCAGCAGTTACCGGGACAGGGGGCCGGGTGAAAAACTGTTTTTT; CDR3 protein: CASSYRDRGPGEKLFF
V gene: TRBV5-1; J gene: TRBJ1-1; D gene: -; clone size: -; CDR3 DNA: TGCGCCAGCAGCTTGGCAGGCGGTCACCGCACTGAAGCTTTCTTT; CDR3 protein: CASSLAGGHRTEAFF
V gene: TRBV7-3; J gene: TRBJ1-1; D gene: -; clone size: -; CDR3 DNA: TGTGCCAGCAGTAAACAGGGGAACACTGAAGCTTTCTTT; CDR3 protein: CASSKQGNTEAFF
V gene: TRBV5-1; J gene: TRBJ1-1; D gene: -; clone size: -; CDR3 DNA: TGCGCCAGCAGCTTGGGCAGAGAGAACACTGAAGCTTTCTTT; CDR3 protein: CASSLGRENTEAFF
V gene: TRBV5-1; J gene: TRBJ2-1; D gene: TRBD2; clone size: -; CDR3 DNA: TGCGCCAGCAGCCCCTCCTCTGGGGCTAGCGGGTTTTACAATGAGCAGTTCTTC; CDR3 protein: CASSPSSGASGFYNEQFF
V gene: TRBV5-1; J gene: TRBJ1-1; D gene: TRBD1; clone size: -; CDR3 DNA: TGCGCCAGCAGCTTTTTCCCGGGACAGGGAGGTGAAGCTTTCTTT; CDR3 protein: CASSFFPGQGGEAFF
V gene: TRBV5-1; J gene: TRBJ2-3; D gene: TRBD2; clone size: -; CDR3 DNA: TGCGCCAGCAGCTTGAGGCGGGGGGTCACAGATACGCAGTATTTT; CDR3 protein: CASSLRRGVTDTQYF
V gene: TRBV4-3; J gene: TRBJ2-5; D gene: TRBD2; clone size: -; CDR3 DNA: TGCGCCAGCAGCCCCCACGCGGTAGCGGGGGATCTAGAGACCCAGTACTTC; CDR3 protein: CASSPHAVAGDLETQYF
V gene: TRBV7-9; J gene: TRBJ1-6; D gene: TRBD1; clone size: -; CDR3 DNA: TGTGCCAGCAGCTTTCGACAGGGCTCCTATAATTCACCCCTCCACTTT; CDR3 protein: CASSFRQGSYNSPLHF
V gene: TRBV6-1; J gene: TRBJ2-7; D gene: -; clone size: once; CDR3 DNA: TGTGCCAGCAGTAGGACGGGCTCCTACGAGCAGTACTTC; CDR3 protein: CASSRTGSYEQYF
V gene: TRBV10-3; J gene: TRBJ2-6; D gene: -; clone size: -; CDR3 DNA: TGTGCCATCAGAAGGACGGGACCGGAAGGGGCCAACGTCCTGACTTTC; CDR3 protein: CAIRRTGPEGANVLTF
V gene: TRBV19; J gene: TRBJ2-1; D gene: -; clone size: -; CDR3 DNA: TGTGCCAGTAGAGCCCTACAAAGCAGCTCCTACAATGAGCAGTTCTTC; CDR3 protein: CASRALQSSSYNEQFF
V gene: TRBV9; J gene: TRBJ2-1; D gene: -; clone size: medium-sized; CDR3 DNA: TGTGCCAGCAGCGTAGCGTCGGAGGGGAATGAGCAGTTCTTC; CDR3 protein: CASSVASEGNEQFF
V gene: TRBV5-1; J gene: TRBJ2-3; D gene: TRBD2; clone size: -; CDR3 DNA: TGCGCCAGCAGCTTGGCTAGCGGGGGAGTTACGCAGTATTTT; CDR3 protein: CASSLASGGVTQYF
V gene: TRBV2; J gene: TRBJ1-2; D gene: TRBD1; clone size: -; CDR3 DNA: TGTGCCAGCGGGGGGACAGATTATGGCTACACCTTC; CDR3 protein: CASGGTDYGYTF
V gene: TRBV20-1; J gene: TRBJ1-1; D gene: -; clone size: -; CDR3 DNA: TGCAGTGCTTTACCTGAGGCTGAAGCTTTCTTT; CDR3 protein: CSALPEAEAFF